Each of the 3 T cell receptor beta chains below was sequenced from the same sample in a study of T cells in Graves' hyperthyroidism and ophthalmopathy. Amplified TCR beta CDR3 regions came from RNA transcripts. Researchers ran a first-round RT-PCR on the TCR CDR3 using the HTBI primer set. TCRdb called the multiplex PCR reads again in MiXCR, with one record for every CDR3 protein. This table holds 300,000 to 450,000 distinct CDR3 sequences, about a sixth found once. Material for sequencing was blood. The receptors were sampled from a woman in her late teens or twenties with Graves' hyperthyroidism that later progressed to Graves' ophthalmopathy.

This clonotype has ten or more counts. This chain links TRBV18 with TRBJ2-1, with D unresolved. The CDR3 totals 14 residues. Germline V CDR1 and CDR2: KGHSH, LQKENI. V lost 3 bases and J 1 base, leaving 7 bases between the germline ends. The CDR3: CASSPSSSYNEQFF. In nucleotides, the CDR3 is TGTGCCAGCTCACCCTCTAGTTCCTACAATGAGCAGTTCTTC.

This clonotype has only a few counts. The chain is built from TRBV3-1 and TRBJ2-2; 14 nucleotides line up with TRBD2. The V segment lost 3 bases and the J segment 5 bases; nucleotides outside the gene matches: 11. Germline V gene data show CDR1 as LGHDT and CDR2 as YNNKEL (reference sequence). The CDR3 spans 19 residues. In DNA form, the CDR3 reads TGTGCCAGCAGCCACTACAGACTAGCGGGAGGGCCGGGGACCGGGGAGCTGTTTTTT. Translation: CASSHYRLAGGPGTGELFF.

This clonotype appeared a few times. CDR3 loop: CASSVESNQPQHF. DNA of the CDR3: TGTGCCAGCAGCGTAGAGTCGAATCAGCCCCAGCATTTT. J is TRBJ1-5 and V is TRBV9, with D uncertain. The CDR3 contains 13 residues. Germline V gives CDR1 SGDLS, CDR2 YYNGEE. Trimming pared 0 bases from V and 4 bases from J, leaving 5 bases between.